These T cell receptor beta chains were read from a single sample in a study of cytomegalovirus exposure and HLA in healthy donors. The protocol was immunoSEQ multiplex PCR, while the TCRdb copy is restricted to in-frame clones and leaves out a portion. This sample's clone table lists about 140,000 clones. The specimen was PBMCs. These receptors came from a man aged 40-49 years in good health and CMV-seronegative. Each CDR3 is given with its conserved first and last residue. D genes are given only for firm matches.

>TRBJ2-5|-|TRBV5-1
TGCGCCAGCAGCTGGGGAGAGGCCGGAGAGACCCAGTACTTC
CASSWGEAGETQYF
>TRBJ1-3|-|TRBV7-2
TGTGCCAGCAGCCTCAGGGGATCCTCTGGAAACACCATATATTTT
CASSLRGSSGNTIYF
>TRBJ2-7|TRBD1|TRBV10-3
TGTGCCATCAGCAAAGGTCCAGGGGGATCCTACGAGCAGTACTTC
CAISKGPGGSYEQYF
>TRBJ2-1|TRBD2|TRBV7-9
TGTGCCAGCAGCTTAGTAGCGGGGGGATGGAATGAGCAGTTCTTC
CASSLVAGGWNEQFF
>TRBJ2-5|TRBD1|TRBV4-1
TGCGCCAGCAGCCAACCCGTCAACAGGGGGCGTGTAGAAGAGACCCAGTACTTC
CASSQPVNRGRVEETQYF
>TRBJ2-6|TRBD1|TRBV5-1
TGCGCCAGCAGCTCAGACTTCGGGACAGGGTTCTCTGGGGCCAACGTCCTGACTTTC
CASSSDFGTGFSGANVLTF
>TRBJ2-1|-|TRBV5-6
TGTGCCAGCAGCTTGGGGACAGACAATGAGCAGTTCTTC
CASSLGTDNEQFF
>TRBJ2-1|-|TRBV19
TGTGCCAGTAGTATAGATAAGCTCCGAAGCTCCTACAATGAGCAGTTCTTC
CASSIDKLRSSYNEQFF
>TRBJ1-2|TRBD1|TRBV4-2
TGTGCCAGCAGCCCCGGGACAGGGTATTGGGCCGATGGCTACACCTTC
CASSPGTGYWADGYTF
>TRBJ2-5|TRBD2|TRBV5-6
TGTGCCAGCAGCTCTTCTGGGGGGGTCCAAGAGACCCAGTACTTC
CASSSSGGVQETQYF
>TRBJ1-5|-|TRBV7-6
TGTGCCAGCAGCTTAGCCGGAGGAGGCGGACAGCCCCAGCATTTT
CASSLAGGGGQPQHF
>TRBJ2-7|-|TRBV5-6
TGTGCCAGCAGAGACAGTCCCCTCTCCTACGAGCAGTACTTC
CASRDSPLSYEQYF
>TRBJ2-1|-|TRBV5-4
TGTGCCAGCAGCTTGGGCCTATCCGCCTACAATGAGCAGTTCTTC
CASSLGLSAYNEQFF
>TRBJ2-7|TRBD2|TRBV7-2
TGTGCCAGCAGACGACTAGCGAATAACTACGAGCAGTACTTC
CASRRLANNYEQYF
>TRBJ1-1|-|TRBV5-5
TGTGCCAGCAGCTTTTCAGGGATGAACACTGAAGCTTTCTTT
CASSFSGMNTEAFF
>TRBJ2-7|-|TRBV29-1
TGCAGCGTCGGCGGGGTGATGGTCGACGAGCAGTACTTC
CSVGGVMVDEQYF
>TRBJ1-2|-|TRBV6-5
TGTGCCAGCAGTTACTCCGGTAACTATGGCTACACCTTC
CASSYSGNYGYTF
>TRBJ1-1|-|TRBV6-5
TGTGCCAGCAGTTACCGTCACACCAGTGAAGCTTTCTTT
CASSYRHTSEAFF
>TRBJ2-2|-|TRBV19
TGTGCCAGTAGCCTGACAGGATGGGAGCTGTTTTTT
CASSLTGWELFF
>TRBJ1-2|TRBD1|TRBV7-2
TGTGCCAGCAGCTACAACCCCCGGGACAGGGCCTATGGCTACACCTTC
CASSYNPRDRAYGYTF
>TRBJ2-3|-|TRBV21-1
TGTGCCAGGGTGGAGGGGGGGAGCTTGGCAGATACGCAGTATTTT
CARVEGGSLADTQYF
>TRBJ1-4|-|TRBV19
TGTGCCAGTAGTATTACGACGGGGACTAATGAAAAACTGTTTTTT
CASSITTGTNEKLFF
>TRBJ2-7|TRBD1|TRBV10-3
TGTGCCGCCAAACAGGGGGACGTTTACGAGCAGTACTTC
CAAKQGDVYEQYF
>TRBJ2-7|-|TRBV27
TGTGCCAGCCGAAGGGGAGGATCCTACGAGCAGTACTTC
CASRRGGSYEQYF
>TRBJ2-7|-|TRBV18
TGTGCCAGCTCACCAACGGTCTCCTACGAGCAGTACTTC
CASSPTVSYEQYF
>TRBJ1-2|-|TRBV21-1
TGTGCCAGCAGCCCACGGGACAGGGAGGACTATGGCTACACCTTC
CASSPRDREDYGYTF
>TRBJ1-6|TRBD1|TRBV7-8
TGTGCCAGCAGACCTAAGACAGGGCTCTATAATTCACCCCTCCACTTT
CASRPKTGLYNSPLHF
>TRBJ2-4|TRBD2|TRBV5-6
TGTGCCAGCTCACCCGGGGGGAAGCAGGACAAAAACATTCAGTACTTC
CASSPGGKQDKNIQYF
>TRBJ1-1|-|TRBV18
TGTGCCAGCTCACCACCACGGGTCCGGGGCACTGAAGCTTTCTTT
CASSPPRVRGTEAFF
>TRBJ1-6|-|TRBV14
TGTGCCAGCAGTCCATTGACGAACAGCAATAATTCACCCCTCCACTTT
CASSPLTNSNNSPLHF
>TRBJ2-7|-|TRBV25-1
TGTGCCAGCACCAGTGGTGTCATCTCCTACGAGCAGTACTTC
CASTSGVISYEQYF
>TRBJ2-7|TRBD1|TRBV4-3
TGCGCCAGCAGCCAAGAGGGACAGGACCTCTACGAGCAGTACTTC
CASSQEGQDLYEQYF
>TRBJ2-7|-|TRBV19
TGTGCCAGTGGAGACAGGTCAGACTCCTACGAGCAGTACTTC
CASGDRSDSYEQYF
>TRBJ2-5|TRBD1|TRBV10-2
TGCGCCAGCAGCTCGGACAGGGTATATGAGACCCAGTACTTC
CASSSDRVYETQYF
>TRBJ2-7|-|TRBV27
TGTGCCAGCAGTTTAAGGGGGGGAACGAGTCCTGCGCAGTACTTC
CASSLRGGTSPAQYF
>TRBJ1-2|-|TRBV19
TGTGCCAGTAAGCAGGGGACCTATAACTATGGCTACACCTTC
CASKQGTYNYGYTF
>TRBJ1-1|TRBD1|TRBV29-1
TGCAGCGTTGTCCCTCGGACAGGTGAAGCTTTCTTT
CSVVPRTGEAFF
>TRBJ2-3|TRBD2|TRBV9
TGTGCCAGCAGCCTCCACGGGGGGGGCCTCTTGGATACGCAGTATTTT
CASSLHGGGLLDTQYF
>TRBJ1-1|TRBD1|TRBV7-9
TGTGCCAGCAGCTTGCGAGGGGGCGGACCCATGAACACTGAAGCTTTCTTT
CASSLRGGGPMNTEAFF
>TRBJ2-7|TRBD1|TRBV5-1
TGCGCCAGCAGCTTGGGGGACAGCCCCTACGAGCAGTACTTC
CASSLGDSPYEQYF
>TRBJ1-1|-|TRBV5-8
TGTGCCAGCAGCCCGTCGGGGGTGGGATACACTGAAGCTTTCTTT
CASSPSGVGYTEAFF
>TRBJ1-4|TRBD1|TRBV7-2
TGTGCCAGCAGCTTGGCCGGGACAGGGGTAACAACTAATGAAAAACTGTTTTTT
CASSLAGTGVTTNEKLFF
>TRBJ2-7|TRBD1|TRBV19
TGTGCCAGTAGTAGGCAGGGGGAGTATGGCGAGCAGTACTTC
CASSRQGEYGEQYF
>TRBJ2-1|-|TRBV5-1
TGCGCCAGCAGCTTGACAGCCCACCAGCTCTACAATGAGCAGTTCTTC
CASSLTAHQLYNEQFF
>TRBJ2-6|TRBD1|TRBV2
TGTGCCAGCAGCCCAGGGGGCCCTGGGGCCAACGTCCTGACTTTC
CASSPGGPGANVLTF
>TRBJ2-3|-|TRBV7-9
TGTGCCAGCAGCCCGACAGATACGCAGTATTTT
CASSPTDTQYF
>TRBJ1-5|TRBD1|TRBV19
TGTGCCAGTAGTGTAACAGGGGGCAATCAGCCCCAGCATTTT
CASSVTGGNQPQHF
>TRBJ2-7|-|TRBV14
TGTGCCAGCAGCCAAGTCCGCTACGAGCAGTACTTC
CASSQVRYEQYF
>TRBJ1-1|-|TRBV5-4
TGTGCCAGCAGCTTAAAGACGACAGTTGGAGCTTTCTTT
CASSLKTTVGAFF
>TRBJ2-3|-|TRBV19
TGTGCCAGTAGTATGACGGCGCAGGATTTCGGAGATACGCAGTATTTT
CASSMTAQDFGDTQYF
>TRBJ2-2|TRBD1|TRBV7-9
TGTGCTGACCGAGAGCCAACAGGGGGCGAGGTCACCGGGGAGCTGTTTTTT
CADREPTGGEVTGELFF